Shown below are 24 T cell receptor beta chains from a single sample sequenced in a study of T-cell memory formation after mild COVID-19. Each CDR3 protein is one row after TCRdb ran MiXCR on the 5' RACE reads. The sample shows about 560,000 distinct CDR3 sequences, more than 15% of them seen only once. The sequenced sample consisted of PBMCs or a T cell subset sorted from them (not recorded which). The receptors come from an adult woman who had mild COVID-19 (a few samples of this study predate the infection). Cell type and time point are not known.

The chain has TRBV29-1 and TRBJ1-2; D possibly corresponds to TRBD1 (5 bases). Germline CDR1 reads SQVTM; CDR2 reads ANQGSEA. This CDR3 contains 14 residues. V lost 1 base to trimming and J lost 1 base, with 10 bases between them. CDR3 DNA: TGCAGCGTTGAAGGGGGCGCCCTTAACTATGGCTACACCTTC. The encoded protein is CSVEGGALNYGYTF.

Here the CDR3 reads CASRNLYSNQPQHF. For the CDR3, the DNA is TGTGCCAGCAGGAACCTTTATAGCAATCAGCCCCAGCATTTT. This rearrangement joins TRBV6-1 to TRBJ1-5; D is unclear. V lost 6 bases, J lost 0 bases, and 9 bases lay in between. This CDR3 is built from 14 residues. Per the germline V gene, CDR1 is MNHNS and CDR2 is SASEGT.

This clonotype was seen a handful of times. The chain is built from TRBV7-3 and TRBJ2-1, with 8 positions matching TRBD2. Germline V CDR1 and CDR2: SGHTA, FQGTGA. The CDR3 sequence is 16 residues long. V lost 5 bases and J lost 5; bases outside the gene matches: 11. The CDR3 region has the DNA TGTGCCAGCAGCGTCGCGGGAGGAACCCGGAACAATGAGCAGTTCTTC. This codes for CASSVAGGTRNNEQFF.

This clonotype was seen a few times. The chain employs TRBV18 and TRBJ1-4, with D possibly matching TRBD1 (5 bases). V dropped 3 bases and J dropped 8 bases, with 19 bases sitting between them. CDR1 and CDR2 (germline): KGHSH, LQKENI. This CDR3 contains 16 residues. The chain's CDR3 is CASSPSDTRPREKLFF. CDR3 in DNA: TGTGCCAGCTCACCCTCGGACACACGGCCTAGGGAAAAACTGTTTTTT.

This clonotype appeared a few times. The CDR3 DNA reads as TGTGCCAGCAGCTTAGTGAGGGGTAAGGACACTGAAGCTTTCTTT. Protein: CASSLVRGKDTEAFF. V gene TRBV7-9 combines with J gene TRBJ1-1; D might be TRBD1 (5 bases). Germline lookup yields CDR1 SEHNR and CDR2 FQNEAQ (reference sequence). Trimming removed 1 base from V and 3 bases from J, with 12 bases in between. The CDR3 runs 15 residues.

This clonotype showed up just a few times. The chain joins TRBV5-1 to TRBJ2-5; D is possibly TRBD1 (5 bases). There are 12 residues in the CDR3. V lost 7 bases to trimming and J lost 2 bases, with 9 bases between them. From germline, CDR1 is SGHRS and CDR2 YFSETQ. CDR3: CASGQGQETQYF. Here the CDR3 DNA reads TGCGCCAGCGGCCAGGGACAAGAGACCCAGTACTTC.

A few counts support this clonotype. The chain employs TRBV29-1 and TRBJ2-1; D is uncertain. From germline, CDR1 is SQVTM and CDR2 ANQGSEA. This CDR3 contains 13 residues. V was pared by 6 bases and J by 0 bases, with 9 bases between. In nucleotides, the CDR3 is TGCAGCGTACGGGCAAGCTCCTACAATGAGCAGTTCTTC. Translated, it gives CSVRASSYNEQFF.

This clonotype was counted many times. The genes are TRBV12-3 or TRBV12-4 and TRBJ1-4; 8 nucleotides match TRBD1. This CDR3 is 16 amino acids long. V was pared by 5 bases and J by 0 bases, with 5 bases of the junction left unmatched. CDR3 in amino acids: CASSAGTGATNEKLFF. As DNA, the CDR3 is TGTGCCAGCAGTGCCGGGACAGGAGCAACTAATGAAAAACTGTTTTTT.

Only a few counts were recorded for this clonotype. The chain is built from TRBV6-5 and TRBJ2-3; 10 bases fit TRBD2. Germline assignment: CDR1 MNHEY and CDR2 SVGAGI. The CDR3 is 16 amino acids. Unmatched junction bases numbered 10, after V lost 3 bases and J lost 7 bases. The CDR3 DNA follows: TGTGCCAGCAGTTATCCCAGAGCGGGAGGGCTTTATACGCAGTATTTT. Its translation: CASSYPRAGGLYTQYF.

The table lists this clonotype with a few counts. The chain combines TRBV9 with TRBJ2-1, with D possibly matching TRBD1 (6 bases). Germline V gives CDR1 SGDLS, CDR2 YYNGEE. The CDR3 loop spans 15 amino acids. V was pared by 2 bases and J by 5 bases, with 14 bases between. The CDR3 sequence is CASSVGRGRHNEQFF. The CDR3 DNA sequence: TGTGCCAGCAGCGTGGGCAGGGGCAGGCACAATGAGCAGTTCTTC.

The chain employs TRBV3-1 and TRBJ1-2, with unresolved D. Trimming took off 7 bases at V and 7 bases at J, with 19 bases between the two ends. This CDR3 is built from 14 residues. Looked up from germline, CDR1 is LGHDT and CDR2 is YNNKEL (reference sequence). The CDR3 spells CASIFRLEVCGYTF. CDR3 bases: TGTGCCAGCATCTTCCGGCTGGAGGTTTGTGGCTACACCTTC.

The CDR3 spells CASSSAGTEAFF. CDR3 nucleotides: TGTGCCAGCAGCTCGGCGGGTACTGAAGCTTTCTTT. The V and J genes are TRBV5-6 and TRBJ1-1; D gene uncertain. The V end lost 3 bases, the J end lost 5 bases, and 8 bases lay between the germline ends. There are 12 residues in the CDR3. Germline CDR1 reads SGHDT; CDR2 reads YYEEEE.

The rearrangement links TRBV7-9 to TRBJ2-5; D tentatively reads TRBD1 or TRBD2 (5 bases each). The CDR3 contains 16 residues. Germline V lookup: CDR1 SEHNR, CDR2 FQNEAQ (reference sequence). V was cut by 3 bases and J by 5 bases, with 19 bases left in between. Here the CDR3 reads CASSLGPGIPRETQYF. DNA of the CDR3: TGTGCCAGCAGCTTGGGGCCCGGGATCCCCCGGGAGACCCAGTACTTC.

The rearrangement links TRBV5-4 to TRBJ1-6, with D perhaps matching TRBD1 (5 bases). This CDR3 region has 16 residues. V lost 1 base to trimming and J lost 4 bases, with 12 bases between them. Per germline, CDR1 SGHNT and CDR2 YYREEE (reference sequence). CDR3 residues: CASSLFGTDYNSPLHF. The CDR3 coding sequence is TGTGCCAGCAGCTTGTTCGGGACGGATTATAATTCACCCCTCCACTTT.

V and J are TRBV27 and TRBJ1-2; 10 positions agree with TRBD1. The V gene's germline CDR1 is MNHEY and CDR2 SMNVEV (reference sequence). V dropped 5 bases and J dropped 6; count of bases not matched to a gene: 6. This CDR3 has 14 amino acids. CDR3 sequence reads: CASSPGQGLNGYTF. The CDR3 DNA is TGTGCCAGCAGTCCGGGACAGGGGTTGAATGGCTACACCTTC.

This chain uses TRBV20-1 with TRBJ2-4, with D possibly matching TRBD1 (6 bases). The V end lost 0 bases, the J end lost 9 bases, and 15 bases lay between the germline ends. Germline V gives CDR1 DFQATT, CDR2 SNEGSKA (reference sequence). This CDR3 has 14 amino acids. CDR3 bases: TGCAGTGCTAGAGATCCGGGACATCAAGCCATTCAGTACTTC. Its translation: CSARDPGHQAIQYF.

The V call is TRBV11-2, the J call TRBJ2-1, with 8 bases fitting TRBD2. The ends lost 0 bases at V and 3 bases at J; junction bases unmatched: 7. The CDR3 runs to 17 residues. The V gene's germline CDR1 is SGHAT and CDR2 FQNNGV. CDR3 in amino acids: CASSLDLGSGVYNEQFF. In DNA, the CDR3 is TGTGCCAGCAGCTTAGATCTTGGTAGCGGGGTCTACAATGAGCAGTTCTTC. The full variable domain, rest sourced from reference TRBV11-2 and TRBJ2-1, is EAGVAQSPRYKIIEKRQSVAFWCNPISGHATLYWYQQILGQGPKLLIQFQNNGVVDDSQLPKDRFSAERLKGVDSTLKIQPAKLEDSAVYLCASSLDLGSGVYNEQFFGPGTRLTVL.

This clonotype was counted a few times. The V and J genes are TRBV30 and TRBJ2-7, with no clear D. Germline assignment: CDR1 GTSNPN and CDR2 SVGIG (reference sequence). This CDR3 has 13 amino acids. V shed 0 bases and J shed 1 base, with 7 bases lying between them. In nucleotides, the CDR3 is TGTGCCTGGAGTGTACGGCAGTCCTACGAGCAGTACTTC. As protein: CAWSVRQSYEQYF.

V is TRBV6-2 or TRBV6-3 and J is TRBJ2-1; D remains unclear. The CDR3 totals 10 residues. V gave up 6 bases and J gave up 8 bases, with 5 bases separating them. CDR1 is MNHEY, CDR2 SVGEGT, per germline. This CDR3 is CASRGDEQFF. The CDR3 bases are TGTGCCAGCAGGGGTGATGAGCAGTTCTTC.

The J gene is TRBJ1-1, the V gene TRBV27; D is unresolved. Between the trimmed V and J ends, which lost 4 bases and 1 base, there was a span of 13 bases. The CDR3 has 15 amino acids. CDR1 is MNHEY, CDR2 SMNVEV, per germline (reference sequence). CDR3 in amino acids: CASSSDQISNTEAFF. The DNA for the CDR3 is TGTGCCAGCAGTTCCGACCAGATCTCGAACACTGAAGCTTTCTTT.

V gene TRBV3-1 combines with J gene TRBJ2-5; 7 nucleotides match TRBD1. V shed 1 base, J shed 7 bases, and the junction held 12 bases outside the gene matches. Germline lookup yields CDR1 LGHDT and CDR2 YNNKEL (reference sequence). This CDR3 has 16 residues. CDR3 DNA sequence: TGTGCCAGCAGCCAAGCCCTCTCGAGACAGGGCCGGACCCAGTACTTC. Translation gives CASSQALSRQGRTQYF.

The sample holds a few counts of this clonotype. J is TRBJ2-1 and V is TRBV6-4; D perhaps matches TRBD1 (5 bases). Germline-derived CDR1 and CDR2 are MRHNA and SNTAGT. The CDR3 sequence is 16 residues long. With 0 bases removed from V and 5 bases from J, the gap between germline ends came to 14 bases. CDR3 region: CASSDSFRQGHNEQFF. In nucleotides, the CDR3 is TGTGCCAGCAGTGACTCGTTCCGGCAGGGCCACAATGAGCAGTTCTTC.

This clonotype has a handful of counts. V is TRBV7-6 and J is TRBJ1-5; D not resolved. Germline-derived CDR1 and CDR2 are SGHVS and FNYEAQ. The V gene lost 4 bases and the J gene lost 3 bases, with 10 bases spanning the gap. The CDR3 is made up of 14 amino acids. CDR3 DNA sequence: TGTGCCAGCAGCTCCGGGCTTTTCAATCAGCCCCAGCATTTT. Its protein product is CASSSGLFNQPQHF.

This clonotype was counted a few times. The chain combines TRBV1 with TRBJ2-7. TRBV1 is a pseudogene. The CDR3 consists of 13 residues. CDR3 nucleotide sequence: TGCACCAGCAGCCTAGCGACTCTCTACGAGCAGTACTTC. Translating it yields CTSSLATLYEQYF.